A single sample gave rise to the 24 T cell receptor beta chains below, sequenced in a study of T cells in Graves' hyperthyroidism and ophthalmopathy (dated by TCRdb to between 2018 and 2021). The library relied on multiplex PCR. Instrument on record: Illumina HiSeq 2000. Amplification of TCR beta CDR3 regions was carried out from RNA transcripts. The TCR CDR3 was subjected to a first round of RT-PCR using the HTBI primer set and the Qiagen OneStep RT-PCR kit. TCRdb cleaned the public reads at Q25 with fastp, built clones with MiXCR and kept in-frame beta chains. One record per CDR3 amino acid sequence lists the most common genes and DNA. Present in this sample are about 700,000 distinct CDR3 sequences, around 15% of which were seen just once. Together, the top ten hold 9.5% to 13% of the sample. Sequenced sample: blood. The receptors were gathered from a woman aged 18-29 years with Graves' hyperthyroidism.

This clonotype was detected ten times or more. The gene calls are TRBV7-2 and TRBJ2-3, with D perhaps TRBD1 (6 bases). Trimming pared 5 bases from V and 13 bases from J, leaving 13 bases between. The germline gives CDR1 SGHTA, CDR2 FQGNSA. CDR3 size: 11 residues. This CDR3 reads CASSLTGIKYF. The DNA for the CDR3 is TGTGCCAGCAGCCTCACAGGGATAAAGTATTTT.

This clonotype was observed a few times. The DNA for the CDR3 is TGCGCCAGCAGCCAAGATCGTTTTAGAGGGTCGTCTGGAAACACCATATATTTT. Its translation is CASSQDRFRGSSGNTIYF. The chain has TRBV4-3 and TRBJ1-3; D is uncertain. The germline V gene has CDR1 LGHNA and CDR2 YSLEER. This CDR3 has 18 residues. With 0 bases removed from V and 1 base from J, the gap between germline ends came to 16 bases.

As to this clonotype: This is likely a read error, given that the CDR3 carries no conserved phenylalanine or tryptophan at its end. V is TRBV5-4 and J is TRBJ1-1; TRBD1 matches 8 bases. The length of the CDR3 is 17 residues. Germline loops: CDR1 SGHNT, CDR2 YYREEE (reference sequence). The V segment lost 1 base and the J segment 3 bases; nucleotides outside the gene matches: 11. In DNA, the CDR3 is TGTGCCAGCAGCTTGTTACAGGGGGTTTCGTCGGACACTGAAGCTTTCTCT. Translated, it gives CASSLLQGVSSDTEAFS.

This clonotype was seen at least ten times. The V call is TRBV5-1, the J call TRBJ2-1; 8 positions match TRBD2. Germline V lookup: CDR1 SGHRS, CDR2 YFSETQ. CDR3 size: 17 residues. Losses at the gene ends were 2 bases for V and 7 bases for J; bases not matched to a gene: 14. Here the CDR3 DNA reads TGCGCCAGCAGCTTTAGCTCCGGGACTAGGTACTGGAATGAGCAGTTCTTC. Its protein product is CASSFSSGTRYWNEQFF. Full variable domain (remainder filled in from reference TRBV5-1 and TRBJ2-1): KAGVTQTPRYLIKTRGQQVTLSCSPISGHRSVSWYQQTPGQGLQFLFEYFSETQRNKGNFPGRFSGRQFSNSRSEMNVSTLELGDSALYLCASSFSSGTRYWNEQFFGPGTRLTVL.

Ten or more counts support this clonotype. This chain links TRBV30 with TRBJ2-7; TRBD1 is a possible D gene (5 bases). CDR3 length: 13 residues. Germline loops: CDR1 GTSNPN, CDR2 SVGIG (reference sequence). Trimming pared 2 bases from V and 2 bases from J, leaving 10 bases between. CDR3: CAWSWGVTYEQYF. The CDR3 nucleotides read TGTGCCTGGAGTTGGGGCGTAACCTACGAGCAGTACTTC.

This clonotype was detected a few times. One junction end disagrees with the germline gene, perhaps due to a read error. The V and J genes are TRBV7-9 and TRBJ1-5, with D tentatively TRBD1 (6 bases). CDR1 is SEHNR, CDR2 FQNEAQ, per germline (reference sequence). CDR3 size: 17 residues. Written as DNA, the CDR3 is TGTGCCAGCAGCCTAGCCTCAGGGCAGGGGACCTATCAGCCCCAGCATTTT. Protein: CASSLASGQGTYQPQHF.

This clonotype was recorded at least ten times. The chain combines TRBV7-9 with TRBJ2-5; TRBD2 matches at 8 bases. Germline V gene lookup returns CDR1 SEHNR and CDR2 FQNEAQ (reference sequence). The CDR3 spans 14 residues. V shed 5 bases, J shed 4 bases, and the junction held 6 bases outside the gene matches. The CDR3 DNA is TGTGCCAGCAGCCGCAGCGGGAGTGTAGAGACCCAGTACTTC. Protein: CASSRSGSVETQYF.

This clonotype was detected many times. The CDR3 DNA reads as TGTGCCAGCAGCACCATTGGGGCGAAGAATGGACGGCCTGAAGCTTTCTTT. Translating gives CASSTIGAKNGRPEAFF. The J gene is TRBJ1-1, the V gene TRBV7-9; D possibly corresponds to TRBD1 (5 bases). The germline V gene encodes CDR1 SEHNR and CDR2 FQNEAQ (reference sequence). This CDR3 has 17 amino acids. V gave up 5 bases and J gave up 6 bases, with 25 bases separating them.

This clonotype was detected ten times or more. The chain is built from TRBV2 and TRBJ1-1; D uncertain. The CDR3 loop spans 14 amino acids. V dropped 3 bases and J dropped 2 bases, with 10 bases sitting between them. Germline V gene data show CDR1 as SNHLY and CDR2 as FYNNEI. CDR3 loop: CASSDGQPNTEAFF. In DNA form, the CDR3 reads TGTGCCAGCAGTGATGGGCAGCCTAACACTGAAGCTTTCTTT. Looking up the rest from reference TRBV2 and TRBJ1-1 gives the full variable domain: EPEVTQTPSHQVTQMGQEVILRCVPISNHLYFYWYRQILGQKVEFLVSFYNNEISEKSEIFDDQFSVERPDGSNFTLKIRSTKLEDSAMYFCASSDGQPNTEAFFGQGTRLTVV.

This sequence joins TRBV10-3 and TRBJ2-3; tentatively, D is TRBD1 or TRBD2 (5 bases each). With 9 bases removed from V and 0 bases from J, the gap between germline ends came to 10 bases. Germline assignment: CDR1 ENHRY and CDR2 SYGVKD. This CDR3 is built from 13 residues. In DNA form, the CDR3 reads TGTGCCATTAACGGGGCTAGCACAGATACGCAGTATTTT. Its translation is CAINGASTDTQYF.

This clonotype was observed at least ten times. The V and J genes are TRBV20-1 and TRBJ2-7; D possibly corresponds to TRBD1 (5 bases). V shed 1 base and J shed 4 bases, with 8 bases lying between them. This CDR3 spans 12 amino acids. CDR1 DFQATT and CDR2 SNEGSKA come from the germline V gene (reference sequence). CDR3 sequence reads: CSARGTIYEQYF. Here the CDR3 DNA reads TGCAGTGCTAGAGGGACAATATACGAGCAGTACTTC.

This clonotype was counted at least ten times. The chain is built from TRBV7-8 and TRBJ2-2, with D unresolved. Germline CDR1 SGHVS, CDR2 FQNEAQ. There are 16 residues in the CDR3. V was shortened by 4 bases and J by 9 bases, with 21 bases between the two germline ends. The CDR3: CASSSKTGVHRWELFF. CDR3 nucleotides: TGTGCCAGCAGCTCGAAGACCGGAGTGCACCGGTGGGAGCTGTTTTTT.

The V and J genes are TRBV19 and TRBJ1-2; TRBD1 might be the D (5 bases). CDR1 and CDR2 (germline): LNHDA, SQIVND (reference sequence). Trimming stripped 0 bases from V and 8 bases from J, with 13 bases between. CDR3 length: 14 residues. Here the CDR3 reads CASSIDRRGWGYTF. CDR3 bases: TGTGCCAGTAGTATAGATCGGAGGGGCTGGGGCTACACCTTC.

This clonotype was picked up a small number of times. The chain joins TRBV30 to TRBJ2-4; D is perhaps TRBD1 (5 bases). This CDR3 contains 14 residues. CDR1 and CDR2 (germline): GTSNPN, SVGIG (reference sequence). V lost 2 bases and J lost 5, with 13 bases in between. As DNA, the CDR3 is TGTGCCTGGAGTCCCGGTTGGGGCCAAAACATTCAGTACTTC. It specifies CAWSPGWGQNIQYF.

Ten or more counts support this clonotype. This rearrangement joins TRBV2 to TRBJ2-1; no clear D gene. CDR3 size: 11 residues. In germline, CDR1 is SNHLY, CDR2 FYNNEI. The V and J ends lost 7 bases and 8 bases respectively, with 9 bases between them. CDR3 nucleotide sequence: TGTGCCAGCATCGGTCCATATGAGCAGTTCTTC. Translating it yields CASIGPYEQFF.

This clonotype has a count of ten or more. CDR3 sequence: CASRLASYEQYF. CDR3 in DNA: TGTGCCAGCAGGCTAGCTTCCTACGAGCAGTACTTC. The V gene is TRBV6-1, the J gene TRBJ2-7, with D possibly matching TRBD2 (5 bases). V lost 6 bases, J lost 1 base, and 7 bases lay in between. This CDR3 has 12 residues. Germline CDR1 reads MNHNS; CDR2 reads SASEGT.

The chain links TRBV15 to TRBJ2-5; maybe TRBD2 (7 bases). The CDR3 sequence is 15 residues long. Germline V gene data show CDR1 as LNHNV and CDR2 as YYDKDF (reference sequence). Trimming stripped 8 bases from V and 11 bases from J, with 27 bases between. The CDR3 DNA reads as TGTGCCACCCGAAAGACCGGGGGGCTCTCCACACCACAGTACTTC. Protein product: CATRKTGGLSTPQYF.

This clonotype has a count of ten or more. V gene TRBV7-2 combines with J gene TRBJ2-1, with 9 bases fitting TRBD2. The ends lost 5 bases at V and 7 bases at J; junction bases unmatched: 9. The V gene's germline CDR1 is SGHTA and CDR2 FQGNSA. This CDR3 comprises 15 residues. For the CDR3, the DNA is TGTGCCAGCAGCCCAATACGGAGCGGGAGGAATGAGCAGTTCTTC. It specifies CASSPIRSGRNEQFF.

This clonotype was detected many times. The chain links TRBV28 to TRBJ2-1; TRBD1 matches at 7 bases. Trimming took 4 bases from V and 8 from J; bases not matched to a gene: 8. There are 14 residues in the CDR3. From germline, CDR1 is MDHEN and CDR2 SYDVKM. The CDR3 coding sequence is TGTGCCAGCAGTTGGGTAGGGGGCACGTATGAGCAGTTCTTC. Protein: CASSWVGGTYEQFF.

The table lists this clonotype with many counts. V usage is TRBV3-1 and J usage is TRBJ2-3; D is uncertain. This CDR3 region has 15 residues. Germline CDR1 is LGHDT and CDR2 is YNNKEL (reference sequence). Trimming removed 4 bases at V and 2 bases at J, with 13 bases between. This chain's CDR3 is CASSPGGRLTDTQYF. CDR3 DNA: TGTGCCAGCAGCCCCGGTGGAAGGCTCACAGATACGCAGTATTTT.

This clonotype showed up many times. The chain uses TRBV13 and TRBJ2-1, with a tentative D call TRBD2 (5 bases). The CDR3 sequence is 14 residues long. Germline V gives CDR1 PRHDT, CDR2 FYEKMQ (reference sequence). Trimming took off 1 base at V and 2 bases at J, with 6 bases between the two ends. The CDR3 here is CASSLVEAYNEQFF. The CDR3 DNA follows: TGTGCCAGCAGCTTAGTGGAGGCCTACAATGAGCAGTTCTTC.

Regarding this clonotype: This CDR3 is missing its conserved last phenylalanine or tryptophan, likely due to a read error. The V and J genes are TRBV13 and TRBJ2-7; no reliable D call. The germline V and J ends were trimmed by 1 base and 4 bases, with 2 bases remaining between them. Germline CDR1 is PRHDT and CDR2 is FYEKMQ (reference sequence). This CDR3 has 11 amino acids. For the CDR3, the DNA is TGTGCCAGCAGCTTAGATTACGAGCAGTACCTC. Translation: CASSLDYEQYL.

The table lists this clonotype with a few counts. DNA for the CDR3: TGTGCCAGCAGCTCCAGGGCCGCGGACACCGGGGAGCTGTTTTTT. Protein: CASSSRAADTGELFF. The V gene is TRBV7-9, the J gene TRBJ2-2; a possible D gene is TRBD1 (5 bases). Germline values: CDR1 SEHNR, CDR2 FQNEAQ (reference sequence). The V end lost 4 bases, the J end lost 3 bases, and 12 bases lay between the germline ends. CDR3 length: 15 residues.

At least ten counts were recorded for this clonotype. The chain has TRBV19 and TRBJ2-7; D is possibly TRBD2 (5 bases). V was pared by 4 bases and J by 4 bases, with 17 bases between. The CDR3 extends over 15 amino acids. Germline V gene lookup returns CDR1 LNHDA and CDR2 SQIVND (reference sequence). CDR3 coding DNA: TGTGCCAGTAGTACCTCCCGGCTAGCTAGTTACGAGCAGTACTTC. Amino acid sequence: CASSTSRLASYEQYF.